This paragraph reports one T cell receptor (beta chain). As yet, its antigen is unknown. cDNA libraries for TCR alpha and TCR beta, carrying sample barcodes and UMIs, came from 5'RACE with constant-segment primers. TCRdb analysed the 5' RACE reads with MiXCR anew, one entry per CDR3 protein. The sample records about 560,000 distinct CDR3 sequences, 17% being singletons. The record originates from a study of T-cell memory formation after mild COVID-19. Study outcomes and limitations: Unconfirmed was the SARS-CoV-2 specificity of second-wave clones that peaked on day 37. The CD4+ clones that contracted clustered mainly within CM and EM, and the CD8+ clones concentrated in EMRA. Clones that contracted from day 15 to 85 had balanced CD4/CD8; later expanders were CD4+ biased.

Germline CDR1 is MGHRA and CDR2 is YSYEKL. V was shortened by 3 bases and J by 7 bases, with 12 bases between the two germline ends. The CDR3 is 14 amino acids. The rearrangement joins TRBV4-1 to TRBJ1-4, with D unclear. The material sequenced was PBMCs or a T cell subset sorted from them (not recorded which). This sequence was found in an adult woman who had mild COVID-19 (a few samples of this study predate the infection). Cell type and time point are not known. Written as DNA, the CDR3 is TGCGCCAGCAGCCATTGGCCTGGTAGTGAAAAACTGTTTTTT. This translates into CASSHWPGSEKLFF.